Sequencing of this TCR beta chain was carried out in a study of T-cell memory formation after mild COVID-19. Background on the study: Clustering of TCRs was largely donor specific.

TCRdb re-derived calls from the 5' RACE reads in MiXCR, one entry per CDR3 protein. Found here are around 300,000 distinct CDR3 sequences, 12% to 15% of them singletons; the top ten hold about 20%. This clonotype was observed at least ten times. The antigen is unknown. This CDR3 has 15 amino acids. Germline CDR1 reads LGHDT; CDR2 reads YNNKEL (reference sequence). The germline V and J ends were trimmed by 2 bases and 2 bases, with 9 bases remaining between them. Regarding the study as a whole: The study found balanced CD4/CD8 in clones contracting day 15 to 85 and a CD4+ lean in later expanders.

The sequence was collected from a man between 18 and 35 years old who had mild COVID-19 (a few samples of this study predate the infection). Cell type and time point are not known. The sample comprised PBMCs or a T cell subset sorted from them (not recorded which). The chain uses TRBV3-1 and TRBJ2-2, with TRBD2 as a possible D gene (6 bases). CDR3: CASSQPGLNTGELFF. The CDR3 bases are TGTGCCAGCAGCCAACCGGGACTTAACACCGGGGAGCTGTTTTTT.